This entry lists 12 T cell receptor beta chains sequenced from one sample in a study of neurological immune-mediated disorders. TCRdb called the 5' RACE reads again in MiXCR, with one record for every CDR3 protein. The sample has more than 25,000 distinct CDR3 sequences, 9% to 13% seen once. Sequences were obtained from PBMCs. The source is a woman aged 60-75 years in good health.

Many counts were recorded for this clonotype. The rearrangement uses TRBV5-1 and TRBJ2-3; D call uncertain. Germline V gene data show CDR1 as SGHRS and CDR2 as YFSETQ. The CDR3 contains 13 residues. Trimming shortened V by 2 bases and J by 3 bases, and 7 bases separated the two germline ends. CDR3 sequence: CASSLVPTDTQYF. The CDR3 nucleotides are TGCGCCAGCAGCTTAGTACCTACAGATACGCAGTATTTT.

This clonotype showed up many times. The V call is TRBV9, the J call TRBJ2-2, with 7 bases identical to TRBD2. Germline V gene sequence: CDR1 SGDLS, CDR2 YYNGEE. The CDR3 extends over 18 amino acids. Trimming cost V 4 bases and J 2 bases; bases outside gene matches: 14. The CDR3: CASSSGSGTEFNTGELFF. DNA for the CDR3: TGTGCCAGCAGCTCCGGCAGCGGGACCGAGTTTAACACCGGGGAGCTGTTTTTT.

This clonotype was counted ten times or more. J is TRBJ2-5 and V is TRBV11-3; D could derive from TRBD1 or TRBD2 (5 bases each). Germline V lookup: CDR1 SGHNT, CDR2 YENEEA. This CDR3 has 17 amino acids. Trimming removed 1 base at V and 2 bases at J, with 17 bases between. CDR3 nucleotides: TGTGCCAGCAGCTTAGGGGCAATTCGGGACGGTCAAGAGACCCAGTACTTC. As protein: CASSLGAIRDGQETQYF. Supplemented by reference TRBV11-3 and TRBJ2-5, the full variable domain reads EAGVVQSPRYKIIEKKQPVAFWCNPISGHNTLYWYLQNLGQGPELLIRYENEEAVDDSQLPKDRFSAERLKGVDSTLKIQPAELGDSAVYLCASSLGAIRDGQETQYFGPGTRLLVL.

The V call is TRBV5-1, the J call TRBJ2-1; D gene uncertain. V lost 3 bases and J lost 1, with 14 bases in between. The CDR3 extends over 16 amino acids. Germline V gene sequence: CDR1 SGHRS, CDR2 YFSETQ. This CDR3 reads CASSSQPAASYNEQFF. For the CDR3, the DNA is TGCGCCAGCAGCTCCCAACCGGCAGCTTCCTACAATGAGCAGTTCTTC.

This clonotype has ten or more counts. The CDR3 is CASSLNRVVNEQFF. CDR3 bases: TGTGCCAGCAGTTTAAACAGGGTGGTCAATGAGCAGTTCTTC. V usage is TRBV12-3 or TRBV12-4 and J usage is TRBJ2-1; possible D gene TRBD1, 6 bases. CDR3 length: 14 residues. With 2 bases removed from V and 6 bases from J, the gap between germline ends came to 11 bases.

This clonotype was detected a few times. V and J are TRBV14 and TRBJ2-1; TRBD2 matches at 8 bases. The CDR3 is 15 residues long. Losses at the gene ends were 3 bases for V and 4 bases for J; bases not matched to a gene: 5. The germline V gene has CDR1 SGHDN and CDR2 FVKESK. The DNA of the CDR3 is TGTGCCAGCAGCCACCCAGCGGGGGCTTACAATGAGCAGTTCTTC. Encoded protein: CASSHPAGAYNEQFF.

This clonotype appeared many times. CDR3 sequence reads: CATSRSSYEQYF. CDR3 DNA sequence: TGTGCCACCAGCAGGAGCTCCTACGAGCAGTACTTC. The chain is built from TRBV15 and TRBJ2-7; no clear D gene. The germline V gene encodes CDR1 LNHNV and CDR2 YYDKDF (reference sequence). This CDR3 contains 12 residues. The V end was cut by 3 bases, the J end by 0 bases, with 3 bases between.

The table lists this clonotype with many counts. This chain links TRBV20-1 with TRBJ1-1; TRBD1 might be the D (5 bases). Germline values: CDR1 DFQATT, CDR2 SNEGSKA (reference sequence). This CDR3 spans 13 amino acids. V was cut by 5 bases and J by 0 bases, with 10 bases left in between. CDR3 nucleotides: TGCAGTGCTTCACAGGATATGAACACTGAAGCTTTCTTT. Its translation: CSASQDMNTEAFF.

A word on this clonotype: One junction end does not reproduce the germline sequence, and a read error may be involved. The rearrangement joins TRBV20-1 to TRBJ2-3, with D uncertain. From germline, CDR1 is DFQATT and CDR2 SNEGSKA (reference sequence). This CDR3 spans 14 amino acids. As DNA, the CDR3 is TGCGGTGCTGTCGGGCCAGCCAGCACAGATACGCAGTATTTT. This codes for CGAVGPASTDTQYF.

Many counts were recorded for this clonotype. The chain joins TRBV5-1 to TRBJ2-5, with 7 bases fitting TRBD2. The germline CDR1 and CDR2 sequences are SGHRS and YFSETQ. V lost 6 bases to trimming and J lost 2 bases; unmatched junction nucleotides: 10. CDR3 length: 15 amino acids. CDR3 protein: CASTPGGSIQETQYF. Written as DNA, the CDR3 is TGCGCCAGCACCCCCGGGGGGAGCATTCAAGAGACCCAGTACTTC.

This clonotype came up many times. The CDR3 DNA follows: TGTGCCGGATCCTGGGCGGAGACCCAGTACTTC. Translation gives CAGSWAETQYF. This rearrangement joins TRBV2 to TRBJ2-5; D call uncertain. Germline V gives CDR1 SNHLY, CDR2 FYNNEI. The CDR3 length is 11 residues. Trimming shortened V by 11 bases and J by 5 bases, and 12 bases separated the two germline ends.

This clonotype has at least ten counts. The rearrangement links TRBV3-1 to TRBJ2-1; the match to TRBD2 covers 9 bases. CDR1 is LGHDT and CDR2 is YNNKEL in the germline V gene (reference sequence). This CDR3 is 16 amino acids long. With V trimmed by 2 bases and J by 7 bases, 9 bases remained unmatched. The CDR3 loop is CASSQYGGGAGNEQFF. The CDR3 DNA follows: TGTGCCAGCAGCCAATACGGCGGGGGGGCGGGAAATGAGCAGTTCTTC.